Listed below are T cell receptor beta chains from one sample, sequenced in a study of PD-L1 blockade in urothelial cancer. Sequenced by immunoSEQ multiplex PCR; TCRdb stores in-frame clones only, minus some. The repertoire includes roughly 100,000 clones, over 80% of them detected once, and approximately 8.4% sits in the top ten. The sequencing here drew on PBMCs, taken around atezolizumab (anti-PD-L1) treatment. All receptors derive from a man aged 65-85 years with urothelial cancer. Both conserved end residues are part of each CDR3. A D gene is named only where the DNA matches it firmly. For some rows the clone size is stated as once, few or many, or as a class when expanded; others skip it.

D gene	clone size	J gene	V gene	CDR3 length	CDR3 protein	CDR3 DNA
NA	NA	TRBJ2-5	TRBV9	15	CASSVRPGGGETQYF	TGTGCCAGCAGCGTAAGGCCGGGGGGCGGTGAGACCCAGTACTTC
TRBD2	NA	TRBJ2-1	TRBV2	17	CASSESPRGSLNNEQFF	TGTGCCAGCAGTGAAAGCCCGCGCGGGAGTTTGAACAATGAGCAGTTCTTC
NA	NA	TRBJ1-2	TRBV15	12	CATSRERVGYTF	TGTGCCACCAGCAGAGAGAGGGTAGGCTACACCTTC
TRBD2	NA	TRBJ2-7	TRBV11-1	13	CASSKLAGGEQYF	TGTGCCAGCAGCAAACTAGCGGGAGGCGAGCAGTACTTC
TRBD1	NA	TRBJ1-1	TRBV7-9	14	CASSFGQGNTEAFF	TGTGCCAGCAGCTTCGGACAGGGGAACACTGAAGCTTTCTTT
TRBD1	few	TRBJ2-2	TRBV19	14	CASTDRANTGELFF	TGTGCCAGTACCGACAGGGCGAACACCGGGGAGCTGTTTTTT
NA	NA	TRBJ2-2	TRBV2	14	CASSGERGTGELFF	TGTGCCAGCAGCGGAGAAAGGGGCACCGGGGAGCTGTTTTTT
TRBD1	NA	TRBJ1-2	TRBV9	15	CASRGIGQGFHGYTF	TGTGCCAGCAGAGGGATCGGACAGGGTTTTCATGGCTACACCTTC
NA	NA	TRBJ1-2	TRBV19	13	CASSVSRVNGYTF	TGTGCCAGTAGTGTCTCCAGGGTAAATGGCTACACCTTC
NA	NA	TRBJ2-4	TRBV2	11	CASGGVDIQYF	TGTGCCAGCGGGGGCGTAGACATTCAGTACTTC
NA	NA	TRBJ2-5	TRBV11-2	14	CASSLVPGSETQYF	TGTGCCAGCAGCTTAGTTCCGGGGTCGGAGACCCAGTACTTC
TRBD2	few	TRBJ2-5	TRBV2	16	CASRLAGAPYQETQYF	TGTGCCAGCCGACTAGCGGGGGCCCCGTACCAAGAGACCCAGTACTTC
TRBD2	NA	TRBJ2-7	TRBV6-5	15	CASSLPSGSTFEQYF	TGTGCCAGCAGCCTCCCGAGCGGGAGTACGTTCGAGCAGTACTTC
NA	NA	TRBJ2-7	TRBV7-9	13	CASSSDRWYEQYF	TGTGCCAGCAGCTCTGACAGGTGGTACGAGCAGTACTTC
NA	NA	TRBJ2-5	TRBV5-1	15	CASSLVGGLGETQYF	TGCGCCAGCAGCTTGGTTGGAGGTTTAGGGGAGACCCAGTACTTC
TRBD1	few	TRBJ1-2	TRBV4-1	14	CASSQEGQAYGYTF	TGCGCCAGCAGCCAAGAAGGACAGGCCTATGGCTACACCTTC
TRBD1	NA	TRBJ1-2	TRBV7-2	13	CASSINRGEGYTF	TGTGCCAGCTCCATCAACAGGGGGGAGGGCTACACCTTC
TRBD2	NA	TRBJ2-4	TRBV5-1	18	CASSLEPSGPRAKNIQYF	TGCGCCAGCAGCTTGGAGCCTAGCGGACCTAGAGCCAAAAACATTCAGTACTTC
TRBD1	NA	TRBJ1-5	TRBV19	14	CASSLPGGNQPQHF	TGTGCCAGTAGCCTCCCAGGGGGTAATCAGCCCCAGCATTTT
NA	NA	TRBJ2-3	TRBV19	13	CASSTLFTDTQYF	TGTGCCAGTAGTACCCTATTCACAGATACGCAGTATTTT
TRBD2	NA	TRBJ2-7	TRBV9	16	CASSVQPLAGVYEQYF	TGTGCCAGCAGCGTGCAACCCCTGGCGGGAGTTTACGAGCAGTACTTC
NA	NA	TRBJ2-1	TRBV6-5	13	CASSYLTAGEQFF	TGTGCCAGCAGTTATCTGACAGCTGGTGAGCAGTTCTTC
NA	NA	TRBJ2-7	TRBV6-5	15	CASRSISGSEGEQYF	TGTGCCAGCAGAAGTATTTCCGGGTCCGAGGGCGAGCAGTACTTC